This TCR beta chain originates from a study of blood T cell repertoires in COVID-19. Germline CDR1 and CDR2: SGHKS and YYEKEE (reference sequence). Deletions cut 1 base from V and 8 bases from J, with 7 bases between. This CDR3 is built from 13 residues. Here immunoSEQ multiplex PCR was the method, and the copy in TCRdb shows in-frame clones only, minus some. The sample records approximately 400,000 clones, around 87% being singletons. Individuals aged 18 to 89 years were recruited from some 26 US areas. Recovery meant two consecutive negative NP/OP PCR tests, professional clearance, or resolved symptoms.

This TCR was recovered from a man aged 30 to 39 who had recovered from COVID-19. The chain joins TRBV5-5 to TRBJ1-6; D unresolved. The source material was PBMCs or T cells enriched from blood (not recorded which). The CDR3 spells CASSLSRYSPLHF. In DNA form, the CDR3 reads TGTGCCAGCAGCTTGTCTAGATATTCACCCCTCCACTTT.